This TCR beta chain originates from a study of early T cells in non-severe SARS-CoV-2 infection. Overall study results and limits: Matching against VDJdb likely underestimated virus-specific expansions, favoring anti-spike CD8.

Using its own MiXCR run on the 5' RACE reads, TCRdb lists one record per CDR3 protein. The sample consists of tens of thousands of distinct CDR3 sequences, around 8% of them appearing once. This CDR3 spans 15 amino acids. CDR1 is SEHNR and CDR2 is FQNEAQ in the germline V gene (reference sequence). V was cut by 1 base and J by 3 bases, with 10 bases left in between. This clonotype was found many times. Its target is not known. This TCR derives from an adult who was a healthcare worker with PCR-confirmed SARS-CoV-2 infection or an uninfected control (not recorded which). The source was whole blood, collected at baseline. The chain has TRBV7-9 and TRBJ2-1; the D gene is possibly TRBD2 (6 bases). The CDR3 loop is CASSLGAGIYNEQFF. In DNA form, the CDR3 reads TGTGCCAGCAGCTTAGGTGCGGGAATCTACAATGAGCAGTTCTTC.